The 18 T cell receptor beta chains presented below share a single source sample, sequenced in a study of cytomegalovirus exposure and HLA in healthy donors. A multiplex PCR was run with 60 Vbeta primers and 13 Jbeta primers. Produced via immunoSEQ multiplex PCR; TCRdb's table is partial and in-frame only. The sample lists some 150,000 clones, around nine tenths occurring once. Sequencing used PBMCs. The receptor source for this set is a woman aged 25 to 39 in good health and CMV-seronegative.

This chain connects TRBV27 to TRBJ1-6; TRBD1 might be the D (6 bases). CDR3 length: 16 residues. Per germline, CDR1 MNHEY and CDR2 SMNVEV (reference sequence). Trimming stripped 7 bases from V and 4 bases from J, with 17 bases between. CDR3 loop: CASTLPRTDYNSPLHF. DNA for the CDR3: TGTGCCAGCACCCTCCCCCGGACAGATTATAATTCACCCCTCCACTTT.

The CDR3 region has the DNA TGCGCCAGCTCTCAGGGGCCTCACACCGGGGAGCTGTTTTTT. Translated, it gives CASSQGPHTGELFF. The genes are TRBV5-1 and TRBJ2-2, with D possibly matching TRBD1 (6 bases). This CDR3 is built from 14 residues. V was shortened by 7 bases and J by 3 bases, with 13 bases between the two germline ends. CDR1 and CDR2 from the germline V gene are SGHRS and YFSETQ.

This chain links TRBV4-1 with TRBJ2-1, with D tentatively TRBD1 (5 bases). V lost 3 bases and J lost 6, with 15 bases in between. CDR3 length equals 15 residues. Germline V gene sequence: CDR1 MGHRA, CDR2 YSYEKL. The CDR3 DNA is TGCGCCAGCAGCCACAGGGTTACTCACGGCAATGAGCAGTTCTTC. Protein: CASSHRVTHGNEQFF.

J is TRBJ2-1 and V is TRBV6-1, with D hard to call. CDR1 is MNHNS and CDR2 is SASEGT in the germline V gene. Between the trimmed V and J ends, which lost 4 bases and 1 base, there was a span of 11 bases. The CDR3 runs to 15 residues. The CDR3 coding sequence is TGTGCCAGCAGTGGGAGTCGGGTATCCTACAATGAGCAGTTCTTC. This sequence encodes CASSGSRVSYNEQFF.

This chain uses TRBV7-8 with TRBJ2-5, with D possibly being TRBD2 (6 bases). CDR1 and CDR2 from the germline V gene are SGHVS and FQNEAQ. V was pared by 5 bases and J by 3 bases, with 16 bases between. CDR3 size: 15 residues. Here the CDR3 reads CASSRTRLGKETQYF. The DNA for the CDR3 is TGTGCCAGCAGCCGCACCCGACTAGGAAAAGAGACCCAGTACTTC.

This chain links TRBV18 with TRBJ1-4, with D possibly matching TRBD1 (5 bases). Trimming cost V 2 bases and J 5 bases, with 18 bases left between them. This CDR3 is 17 amino acids long. The V gene's germline CDR1 is KGHSH and CDR2 LQKENI. Here the CDR3 reads CASSPGAVSTWNEKLFF. DNA of the CDR3: TGTGCCAGCTCACCAGGGGCAGTTTCTACCTGGAATGAAAAACTGTTTTTT.

This clone appeared a single time. The chain has TRBV6-6 and TRBJ1-4, with 9 bases that match TRBD1. J was trimmed by 0 bases and V by 7 bases; bases with no gene match: 6. The germline CDR1 and CDR2 sequences are MNHNY and SVGAGI (reference sequence). This CDR3 contains 16 residues. The CDR3 bases are TGTGCCAGCAAGAAGGGACAGGGTGCAACTAATGAAAAACTGTTTTTT. Protein: CASKKGQGATNEKLFF.

V and J are TRBV6-1 and TRBJ2-7; 10 nucleotides match TRBD2. The CDR3 totals 15 residues. Germline V gene lookup returns CDR1 MNHNS and CDR2 SASEGT. With V trimmed by 4 bases and J by 4 bases, 7 bases remained unmatched. The CDR3 spells CASSVTSSGSYEQYF. For the CDR3, the DNA is TGTGCCAGCAGTGTAACGTCTAGCGGGAGTTACGAGCAGTACTTC.

This chain joins TRBV7-2 and TRBJ2-2; weak D call: TRBD2 (5 bases). This CDR3 region has 16 residues. CDR1 and CDR2 (germline): SGHTA, FQGNSA. With 5 bases removed from V and 4 bases from J, the gap between germline ends came to 17 bases. The CDR3 region has the DNA TGTGCCAGCAGCCCCCTGGGGAGTTCGGGCACCGGGGAGCTGTTTTTT. Its protein is CASSPLGSSGTGELFF.

As concerns this clone: At one of its ends the junction is not consistent with the germline gene, which may arise from a read error. This rearrangement joins TRBV7-9 to TRBJ2-7; TRBD1 agrees at 9 bases. The germline V gene has CDR1 SEHNR and CDR2 FQNEAQ (reference sequence). The CDR3 extends over 14 amino acids. The CDR3: CSSTPQGALYEQYF. DNA for the CDR3: TGTTCCAGCACCCCACAGGGGGCATTATACGAGCAGTACTTC.

The V call is TRBV19, the J call TRBJ1-2; tentatively, D is TRBD1 (6 bases). This CDR3 comprises 17 residues. Germline-derived CDR1 and CDR2 are LNHDA and SQIVND (reference sequence). V lost 4 bases and J lost 4, with 22 bases in between. The CDR3 nucleotides read TGTGCCAGTAGTACCAGTGGGGGCCCAAGGATCGTCTATGGCTACACCTTC. Its translation is CASSTSGGPRIVYGYTF.

This clone was seen once. The rearrangement links TRBV4-3 to TRBJ2-7; weak D call: TRBD1 (6 bases). Trimming removed 1 base at V and 2 bases at J, with 24 bases between. This CDR3 comprises 19 residues. CDR1 is LGHNA, CDR2 YSLEER, per germline. CDR3 sequence (DNA): TGCGCCAGCAGCCAAGTGGGCTGGTCAGGGGCTTGGGTCCCCTACGAGCAGTACTTC. As protein: CASSQVGWSGAWVPYEQYF.

This sequence joins TRBV5-1 and TRBJ2-5; 7 bases match TRBD1. Trimming removed 4 bases from V and 4 bases from J; junction bases left unmatched: 7. Germline CDR1 reads SGHRS; CDR2 reads YFSETQ. The length of the CDR3 is 14 residues. DNA for the CDR3: TGCGCCAGCAGCCTGATGACAGGGCGAGAGACCCAGTACTTC. It codes for CASSLMTGRETQYF.

This chain connects TRBV7-9 to TRBJ2-7; TRBD1 aligns across 7 bases. CDR3 length: 14 residues. Germline assignment: CDR1 SEHNR and CDR2 FQNEAQ (reference sequence). V lost 5 bases and J lost 1; bases outside the gene matches: 5. CDR3 DNA: TGTGCCAGCAGCCCCGGGACAGAGTCCTACGAGCAGTACTTC. It codes for CASSPGTESYEQYF.

The rearrangement joins TRBV27 to TRBJ1-1, with TRBD1 as a possible D gene (5 bases). The germline V gene has CDR1 MNHEY and CDR2 SMNVEV (reference sequence). V gave up 6 bases and J gave up 5 bases, with 19 bases separating them. This CDR3 has 15 residues. The CDR3 sequence: CASSPVGGVRTEAFF. The CDR3 DNA reads TGTGCCAGCAGCCCGGTGGGGGGGGTACGGACTGAAGCTTTCTTT.

This sequence joins TRBV19 and TRBJ1-5; no clear D. CDR1 and CDR2 (germline): LNHDA, SQIVND (reference sequence). V lost 6 bases and J lost 0, with 12 bases in between. The CDR3 spans 15 residues. The CDR3 nucleotides read TGTGCCAGTAGCCCCGATGAGTATAGCAATCAGCCCCAGCATTTT. Protein: CASSPDEYSNQPQHF.

The chain combines TRBV28 with TRBJ1-3; D remains ambiguous. Germline loops: CDR1 MDHEN, CDR2 SYDVKM. Trimming left V 2 bases short and J 0 bases short, with 5 bases between. This CDR3 spans 14 amino acids. CDR3 sequence (DNA): TGTGCCAGCAGTTTAAGACTCTCTGGAAACACCATATATTTT. Protein sequence: CASSLRLSGNTIYF.

The CDR3 region has the DNA TGTGCCAGCAGACTACGTCGGGACTACTCCGATGAGCAGTTCTTC. It is translated as CASRLRRDYSDEQFF. The chain joins TRBV5-8 to TRBJ2-1; 7 bases map to TRBD2. The CDR3 consists of 15 residues. Germline V gene sequence: CDR1 SGHTS, CDR2 YDEGEE. Unmatched junction bases numbered 13, after V lost 5 bases and J lost 8 bases. Full variable domain (remainder filled in from reference TRBV5-8 and TRBJ2-1): EAGVTQSPTHLIKTRGQQATLRCSPISGHTSVYWYQQALGLGLQFLLWYDEGEERNRGNFPPRFSGRQFPNYSSELNVNALELEDSALYLCASRLRRDYSDEQFFGPGTRLTVL.